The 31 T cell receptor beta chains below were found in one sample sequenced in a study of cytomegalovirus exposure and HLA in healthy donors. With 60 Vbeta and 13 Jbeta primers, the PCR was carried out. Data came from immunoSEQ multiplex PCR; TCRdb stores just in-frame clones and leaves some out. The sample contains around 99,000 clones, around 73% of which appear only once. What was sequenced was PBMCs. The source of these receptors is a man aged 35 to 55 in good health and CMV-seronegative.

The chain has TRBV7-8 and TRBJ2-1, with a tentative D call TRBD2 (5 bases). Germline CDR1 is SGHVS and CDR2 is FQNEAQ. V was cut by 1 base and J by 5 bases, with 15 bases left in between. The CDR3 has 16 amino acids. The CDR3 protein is CASSLGLSGINNEQFF. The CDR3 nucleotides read TGTGCCAGCAGCTTAGGACTAAGCGGTATAAACAATGAGCAGTTCTTC.

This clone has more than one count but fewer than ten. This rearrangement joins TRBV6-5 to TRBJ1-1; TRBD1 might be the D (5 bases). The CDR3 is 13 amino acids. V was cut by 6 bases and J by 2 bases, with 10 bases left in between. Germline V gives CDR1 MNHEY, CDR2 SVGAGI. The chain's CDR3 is CASRRQKNTEAFF. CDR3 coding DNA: TGTGCCAGCAGACGACAGAAAAACACTGAAGCTTTCTTT.

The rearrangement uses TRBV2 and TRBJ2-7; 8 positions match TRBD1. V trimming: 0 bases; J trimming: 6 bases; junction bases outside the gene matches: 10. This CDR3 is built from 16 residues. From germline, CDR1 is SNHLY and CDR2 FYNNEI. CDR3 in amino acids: CASSEALQGAIPEQYF. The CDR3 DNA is TGTGCCAGCAGTGAAGCGCTTCAGGGGGCGATCCCCGAGCAGTACTTC.

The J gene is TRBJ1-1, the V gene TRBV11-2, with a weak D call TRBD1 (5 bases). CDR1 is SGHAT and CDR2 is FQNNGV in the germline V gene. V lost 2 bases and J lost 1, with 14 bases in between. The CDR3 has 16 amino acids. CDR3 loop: CASSLRSQGENTEAFF. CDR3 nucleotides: TGTGCCAGCAGCTTAAGGTCGCAGGGTGAGAACACTGAAGCTTTCTTT.

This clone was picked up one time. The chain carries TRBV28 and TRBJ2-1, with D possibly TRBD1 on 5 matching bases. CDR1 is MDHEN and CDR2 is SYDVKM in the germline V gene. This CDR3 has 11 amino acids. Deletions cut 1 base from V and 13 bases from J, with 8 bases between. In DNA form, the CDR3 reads TGTGCCAGCAGTTTATCCCAGGGACAGTTCTTC. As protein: CASSLSQGQFF.

The CDR3 loop is CASTRDTYNEQFF. The CDR3 nucleotides are TGTGCCAGCACCCGGGACACCTACAATGAGCAGTTCTTC. This rearrangement joins TRBV28 to TRBJ2-1; D may be TRBD1 (6 bases). This CDR3 has 13 residues. Trimming took 7 bases from V and 2 from J, leaving 9 bases between them. Germline V gene lookup returns CDR1 MDHEN and CDR2 SYDVKM.

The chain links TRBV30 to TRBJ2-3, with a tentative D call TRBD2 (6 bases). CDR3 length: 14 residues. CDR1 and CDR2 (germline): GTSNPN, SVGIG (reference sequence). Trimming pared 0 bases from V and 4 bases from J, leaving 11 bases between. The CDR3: CAWSVGGEADTQYF. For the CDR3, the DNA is TGTGCCTGGAGTGTAGGCGGGGAGGCAGATACGCAGTATTTT. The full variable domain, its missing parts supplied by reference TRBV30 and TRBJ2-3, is SQTIHQWPATLVQPVGSPLSLECTVEGTSNPNLYWYRQAAGRGLQLLFYSVGIGQISSEVPQNLSASRPQDRQFILSSKKLLLSDSGFYLCAWSVGGEADTQYFGPGTRLTVL.

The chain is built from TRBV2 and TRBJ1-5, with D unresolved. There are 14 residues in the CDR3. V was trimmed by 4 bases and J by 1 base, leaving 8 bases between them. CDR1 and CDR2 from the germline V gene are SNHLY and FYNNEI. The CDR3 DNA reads TGTGCCAGCAGTGCCAGTTTCAGCAATCAGCCCCAGCATTTT. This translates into CASSASFSNQPQHF.

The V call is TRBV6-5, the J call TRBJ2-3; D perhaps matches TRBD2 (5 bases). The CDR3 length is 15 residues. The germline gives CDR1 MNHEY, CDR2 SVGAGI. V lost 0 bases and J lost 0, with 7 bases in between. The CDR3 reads CASSYSQRSTDTQYF. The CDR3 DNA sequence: TGTGCCAGCAGTTACTCCCAGCGGAGCACAGATACGCAGTATTTT.

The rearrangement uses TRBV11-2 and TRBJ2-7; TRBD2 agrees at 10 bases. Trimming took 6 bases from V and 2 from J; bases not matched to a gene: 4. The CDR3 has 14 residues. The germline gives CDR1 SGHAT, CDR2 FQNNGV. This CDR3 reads CASRAGTSAYEQYF. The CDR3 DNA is TGTGCCAGCAGGGCCGGGACTAGCGCCTACGAGCAGTACTTC.

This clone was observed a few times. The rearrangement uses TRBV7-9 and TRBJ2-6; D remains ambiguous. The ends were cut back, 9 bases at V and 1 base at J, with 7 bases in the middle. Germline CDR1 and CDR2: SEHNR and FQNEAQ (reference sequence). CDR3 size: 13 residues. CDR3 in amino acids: CASPISGANVLTF. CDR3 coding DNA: TGTGCCAGTCCAATTTCTGGGGCCAACGTCCTGACTTTC.

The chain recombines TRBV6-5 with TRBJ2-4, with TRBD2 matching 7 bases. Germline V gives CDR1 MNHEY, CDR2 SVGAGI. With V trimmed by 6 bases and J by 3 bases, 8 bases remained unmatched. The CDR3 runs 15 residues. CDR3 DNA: TGTGCCAGCAGCTCCCGGGGGGTCGGCAAAAACATTCAGTACTTC. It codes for CASSSRGVGKNIQYF.

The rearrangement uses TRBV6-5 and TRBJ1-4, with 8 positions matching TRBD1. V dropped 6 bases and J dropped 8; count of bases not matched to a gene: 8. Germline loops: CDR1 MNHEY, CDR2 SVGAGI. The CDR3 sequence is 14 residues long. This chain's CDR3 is CASRSGQGWEKLFF. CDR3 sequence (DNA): TGTGCCAGCAGATCAGGACAGGGCTGGGAAAAACTGTTTTTT.

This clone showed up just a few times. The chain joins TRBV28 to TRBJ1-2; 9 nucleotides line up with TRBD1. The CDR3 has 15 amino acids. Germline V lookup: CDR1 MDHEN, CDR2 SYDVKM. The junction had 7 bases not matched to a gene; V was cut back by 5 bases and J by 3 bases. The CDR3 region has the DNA TGTGCCAGCAGTGCTGAAGGACAGGGGTACTATGGCTACACCTTC. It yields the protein CASSAEGQGYYGYTF.

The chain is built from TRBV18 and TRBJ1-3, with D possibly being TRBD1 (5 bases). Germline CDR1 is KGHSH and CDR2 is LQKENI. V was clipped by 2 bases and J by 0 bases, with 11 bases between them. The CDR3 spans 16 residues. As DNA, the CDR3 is TGTGCCAGCTCACCAGGAGCGGGGGACTCTGGAAACACCATATATTTT. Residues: CASSPGAGDSGNTIYF.

CDR3: CASSGSYRTSGANSYEQYF. CDR3 coding DNA: TGCGCCAGCAGTGGAAGCTACCGGACTAGCGGGGCAAACTCCTACGAGCAGTACTTC. This chain uses TRBV10-2 with TRBJ2-7; 12 nucleotides line up with TRBD2. The CDR3 has 19 residues. Germline V gene lookup returns CDR1 WSHSY and CDR2 SAAADI. V shed 4 bases, J shed 0 bases, and the junction held 13 bases outside the gene matches.

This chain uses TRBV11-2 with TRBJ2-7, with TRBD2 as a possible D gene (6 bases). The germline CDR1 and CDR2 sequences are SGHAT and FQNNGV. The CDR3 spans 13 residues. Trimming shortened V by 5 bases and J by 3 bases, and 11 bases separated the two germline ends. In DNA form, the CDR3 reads TGTGCCAGCAGCGTGGGGACTTACTACGAGCAGTACTTC. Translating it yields CASSVGTYYEQYF.

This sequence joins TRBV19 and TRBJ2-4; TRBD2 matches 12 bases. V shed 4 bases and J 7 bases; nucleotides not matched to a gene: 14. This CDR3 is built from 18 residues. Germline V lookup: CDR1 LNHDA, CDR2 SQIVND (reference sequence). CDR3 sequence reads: CASSTLPPLAGGMNIQYF. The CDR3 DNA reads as TGTGCCAGTAGTACCCTACCCCCCCTAGCGGGGGGGATGAACATTCAGTACTTC.

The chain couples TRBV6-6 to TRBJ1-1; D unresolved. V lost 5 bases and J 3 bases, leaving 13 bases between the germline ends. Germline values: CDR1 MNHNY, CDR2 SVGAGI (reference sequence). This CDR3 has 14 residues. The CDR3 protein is CASSPPGSDTEAFF. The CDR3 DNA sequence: TGTGCCAGCAGTCCCCCGGGGAGCGACACTGAAGCTTTCTTT.

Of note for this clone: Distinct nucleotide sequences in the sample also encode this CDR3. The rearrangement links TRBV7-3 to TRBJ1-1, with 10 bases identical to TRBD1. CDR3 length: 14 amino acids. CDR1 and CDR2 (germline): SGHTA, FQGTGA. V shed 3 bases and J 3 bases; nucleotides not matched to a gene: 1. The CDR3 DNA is TGTGCCAGCAGCTTGACAGGGGGCGACACTGAAGCTTTCTTT. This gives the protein CASSLTGGDTEAFF.

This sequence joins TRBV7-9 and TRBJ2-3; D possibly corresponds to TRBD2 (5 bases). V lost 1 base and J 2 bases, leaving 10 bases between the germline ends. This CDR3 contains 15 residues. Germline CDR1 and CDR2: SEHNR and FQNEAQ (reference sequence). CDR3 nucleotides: TGTGCCAGCAGCTTAGGGACTGAGTCCACAGATACGCAGTATTTT. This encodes CASSLGTESTDTQYF.

CDR3 sequence (DNA): TGTGCCAGCAGCCCGCGGGCAGGGGGCTGGACTGAAGCTTTCTTT. This translates into CASSPRAGGWTEAFF. The chain couples TRBV11-1 to TRBJ1-1, with 8 bases fitting TRBD1. The germline V gene encodes CDR1 SGHAT and CDR2 FQDESV (reference sequence). V trimming: 5 bases; J trimming: 5 bases; junction bases outside the gene matches: 10. CDR3 length: 15 residues.

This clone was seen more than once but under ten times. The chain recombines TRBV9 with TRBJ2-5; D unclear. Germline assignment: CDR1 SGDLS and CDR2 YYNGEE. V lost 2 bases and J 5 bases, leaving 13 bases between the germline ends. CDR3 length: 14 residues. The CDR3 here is CASSVSPDGETQYF. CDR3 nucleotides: TGTGCCAGCAGCGTTAGCCCCGACGGGGAGACCCAGTACTTC. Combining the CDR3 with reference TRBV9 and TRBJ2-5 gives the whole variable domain DSGVTQTPKHLITATGQRVTLRCSPRSGDLSVYWYQQSLDQGLQFLIQYYNGEERAKGNILERFSAQQFPDLHSELNLSSLELGDSALYFCASSVSPDGETQYFGPGTRLLVL.

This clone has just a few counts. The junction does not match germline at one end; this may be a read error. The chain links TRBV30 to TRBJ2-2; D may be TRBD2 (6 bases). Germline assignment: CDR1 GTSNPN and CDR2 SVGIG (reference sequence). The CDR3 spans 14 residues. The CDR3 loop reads CAWKRVGITGGLFF. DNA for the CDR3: TGTGCCTGGAAACGTGTAGGGATCACCGGGGGGCTGTTTTTT. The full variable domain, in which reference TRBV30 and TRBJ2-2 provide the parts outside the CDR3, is SQTIHQWPATLVQPVGSPLSLECTVEGTSNPNLYWYRQAAGRGLQLLFYSVGIGQISSEVPQNLSASRPQDRQFILSSKKLLLSDSGFYLCAWKRVGITGGLFFGEGSRLTVL.

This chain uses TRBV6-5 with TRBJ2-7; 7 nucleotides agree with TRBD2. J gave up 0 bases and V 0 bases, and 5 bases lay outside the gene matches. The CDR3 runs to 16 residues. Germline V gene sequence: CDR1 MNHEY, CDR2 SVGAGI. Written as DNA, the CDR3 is TGTGCCAGCAGTTACTCCGGGGACTACTTCTCCTACGAGCAGTACTTC. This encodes CASSYSGDYFSYEQYF.

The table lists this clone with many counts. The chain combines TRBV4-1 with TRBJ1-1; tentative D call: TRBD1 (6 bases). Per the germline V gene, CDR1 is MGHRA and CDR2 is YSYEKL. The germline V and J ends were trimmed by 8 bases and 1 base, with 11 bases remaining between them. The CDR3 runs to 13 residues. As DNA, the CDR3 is TGCGCCAGCGGAGAGACAGGGAACACTGAAGCTTTCTTT. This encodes CASGETGNTEAFF.

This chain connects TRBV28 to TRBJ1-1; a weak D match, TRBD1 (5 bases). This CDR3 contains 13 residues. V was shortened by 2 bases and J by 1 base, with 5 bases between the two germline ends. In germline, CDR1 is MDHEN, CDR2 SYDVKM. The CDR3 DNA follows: TGTGCCAGCAGTTTAGGACAGAACACTGAAGCTTTCTTT. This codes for CASSLGQNTEAFF. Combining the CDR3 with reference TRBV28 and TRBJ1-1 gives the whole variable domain DVKVTQSSRYLVKRTGEKVFLECVQDMDHENMFWYRQDPGLGLRLIYFSYDVKMKEKGDIPEGYSVSREKKERFSLILESASTNQTSMYLCASSLGQNTEAFFGQGTRLTVV.

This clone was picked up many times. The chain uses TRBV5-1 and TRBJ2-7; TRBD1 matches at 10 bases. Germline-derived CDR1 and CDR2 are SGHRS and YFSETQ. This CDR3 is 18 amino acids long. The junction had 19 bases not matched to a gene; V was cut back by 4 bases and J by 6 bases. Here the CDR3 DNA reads TGCGCCAGCAGCCTGGCAGGGACAGGGGATTACTTGGGGCCCGAGCAGTACTTC. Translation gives CASSLAGTGDYLGPEQYF. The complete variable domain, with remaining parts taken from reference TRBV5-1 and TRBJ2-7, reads KAGVTQTPRYLIKTRGQQVTLSCSPISGHRSVSWYQQTPGQGLQFLFEYFSETQRNKGNFPGRFSGRQFSNSRSEMNVSTLELGDSALYLCASSLAGTGDYLGPEQYFGPGTRLTVT.

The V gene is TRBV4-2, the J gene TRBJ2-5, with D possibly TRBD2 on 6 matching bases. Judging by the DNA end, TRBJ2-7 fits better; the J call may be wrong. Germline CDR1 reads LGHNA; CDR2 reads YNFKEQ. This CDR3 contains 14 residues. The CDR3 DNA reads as TGTGCCAGCAGCCAAGTGGAGGGGCACTACGAGCAGTACTTC. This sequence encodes CASSQVEGHYEQYF.

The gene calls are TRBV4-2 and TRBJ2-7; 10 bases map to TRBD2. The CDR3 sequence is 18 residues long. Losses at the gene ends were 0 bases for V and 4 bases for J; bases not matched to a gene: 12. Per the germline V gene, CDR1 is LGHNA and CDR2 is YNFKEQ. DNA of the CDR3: TGTGCCAGCAGCCAAGAGGGGGGGCTCCTAGCGGGAGCTTACGAGCAGTACTTC. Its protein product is CASSQEGGLLAGAYEQYF.

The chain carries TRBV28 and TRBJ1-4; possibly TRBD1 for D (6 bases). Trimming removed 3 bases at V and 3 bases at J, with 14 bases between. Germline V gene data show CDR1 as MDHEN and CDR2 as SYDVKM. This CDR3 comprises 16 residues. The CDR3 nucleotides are TGTGCCAGCAGTTTGGGACAAAGCCAACCTAATGAAAAACTGTTTTTT. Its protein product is CASSLGQSQPNEKLFF.